This T cell receptor beta chain stems from a study of T-cell memory formation after mild COVID-19. For the study at large: TCR clustering was largely donor specific. The study's findings and limits: CD4+ contracting clones lay mainly in CM and EM, CD8+ ones in EMRA.

The germline CDR1 and CDR2 sequences are GTSNPN and SVGIG (reference sequence). Between the trimmed V and J ends, which lost 4 bases and 0 bases, there was a span of 4 bases. The CDR3 extends over 13 amino acids. MiXCR, run by TCRdb on the 5' RACE reads, gives a single entry per CDR3 protein. The table records roughly 620,000 distinct CDR3 sequences, around 17% of them present only once. In the case of this clonotype: The antigen is not known.

This TCR came from an adult woman who had mild COVID-19 (a few samples of this study predate the infection). Cell type and time point are not known. The genes are TRBV30 and TRBJ2-6; D unclear. The sequencing input was PBMCs or a T cell subset sorted from them (not recorded which). CDR3 bases: TGTGCCTGGATGGTCTCTGGGGCCAACGTCCTGACTTTC. The encoded protein is CAWMVSGANVLTF.